The TCR beta chain under discussion was sequenced for a study of blood T cell repertoires in COVID-19. Study context: Collection of acute and convalescent COVID-19 samples took place in the United States, Italy and Spain. PBMCs, B-cell-depleted T cells, or T cells provided the cDNA or gDNA that made up the material.

This CDR3 has 13 amino acids. V was pared by 3 bases and J by 5 bases, with 5 bases between. The germline CDR1 and CDR2 sequences are MDHEN and SYDVKM. It was during active infection that Seattle patients were enrolled and then longitudinally followed. Clones were read by immunoSEQ multiplex PCR, and TCRdb kept only the in-frame ones, dropping some. The sample lists roughly 240,000 clones; about 84% were seen once. The TCR comes from an elderly woman with COVID-19, enrolled during active disease. The sequenced sample consisted of peripheral blood. The rearrangement uses TRBV28 and TRBJ1-6; D call uncertain. The CDR3 loop reads CASSFSDNSPLHF. DNA of the CDR3: TGTGCCAGCAGTTTCTCTGATAATTCACCCCTCCACTTT. Full variable domain (rest looked up from reference TRBV28 and TRBJ1-6): DVKVTQSSRYLVKRTGEKVFLECVQDMDHENMFWYRQDPGLGLRLIYFSYDVKMKEKGDIPEGYSVSREKKERFSLILESASTNQTSMYLCASSFSDNSPLHFGNGTRLTVT.